This TCR beta chain was observed in a study of cytomegalovirus exposure and HLA in healthy donors. Findings and limits, study-wide: V segments that were indistinguishable, TRBV6-2 and TRBV6-3 among them, were omitted from analysis. A cluster of highly shared sequence variants was likely a sequencing artifact. Later on, a genetic analysis was performed. It linked a missense variant in DCLRE1C with V- and J-gene trimming of TCR beta. The classifier reportedly diagnosed cytomegalovirus status with high sensitivity and specificity.

Primers included in the PCR were 60 Vbeta and 13 Jbeta primers. TCRdb's table, derived via immunoSEQ multiplex PCR, lists solely in-frame clones and lacks some. The sample carries approximately 160,000 clones, 60% to 85% recorded once. Remarks on this clone: The target antigen is unknown.

In germline, CDR1 is SNHLY, CDR2 FYNNEI. V dropped 6 bases and J dropped 0 bases, with 12 bases sitting between them. This CDR3 comprises 15 residues. The source is a woman aged 40 to 50 in good health and CMV-seropositive. Sequencing used PBMCs. The rearrangement uses TRBV2 and TRBJ2-4; D gene ambiguous. The CDR3 nucleotides read TGTGCCAGCAGCCATAACGAACTAGCCAAAAACATTCAGTACTTC. Translated, it gives CASSHNELAKNIQYF.